The rows below give T cell receptor beta chains drawn from one sample of a study of patients and donors after allogeneic stem cell transplantation. Each CDR3 protein is one row after TCRdb ran MiXCR on the RT-PCR reads. The table records over 150,000 distinct CDR3 sequences, 41% of them present only once. The sequenced sample consisted of blood, either unsorted or a sorted T cell fraction (not recorded which). The source is a human donor who was either an allogeneic HSCT recipient or a stem cell or donor lymphocyte infusion donor (not recorded which). It is not recorded whose cells these are; they may come from a transplant donor. Each CDR3 is given with its conserved first and last residue. The D gene is left open where the match is weak. Some rows mark clone size as missing; the rest say once, few, many or name a class of expanded clone.

CDR3aa: CASSFAGTGGTEAFF
CDR3nt: TGTGCCAGCAGTTTTGCCGGGACAGGAGGTACTGAAGCTTTCTTT
abundance: few
len: 15
v_gene: TRBV12-3/TRBV12-4
d_gene: TRBD1
j_gene: TRBJ1-1

CDR3aa: CASSLRQGGTEAFF
CDR3nt: TGTGCCAGCAGTTTAAGACAGGGTGGGACTGAAGCTTTCTTT
abundance: many
len: 14
v_gene: TRBV12-3/TRBV12-4
d_gene: TRBD1
j_gene: TRBJ1-1

CDR3aa: CASSEREDGYDEQYF
CDR3nt: TGTGCCAGCAGCGAGCGGGAGGACGGATACGACGAGCAGTACTTC
abundance: -
len: 15
v_gene: TRBV9
d_gene: TRBD2
j_gene: TRBJ2-7

CDR3aa: CASSSYRRDRDMVTEAFF
CDR3nt: TGTGCCAGCAGTTCCTACCGGAGGGACAGAGATATGGTAACTGAAGCTTTCTTT
abundance: -
len: 18
v_gene: TRBV28
d_gene: TRBD1
j_gene: TRBJ1-1

CDR3aa: CSAQLMTSAYF
CDR3nt: TGCAGTGCCCAGCTGATGACTAGCGCGTACTTC
abundance: -
len: 11
v_gene: TRBV20-1
d_gene: TRBD2
j_gene: TRBJ2-7

CDR3aa: CASSQVGNQPQHF
CDR3nt: TGTGCCAGCAGCCAAGTTGGGAATCAGCCCCAGCATTTT
abundance: few
len: 13
v_gene: TRBV3-1
d_gene: -
j_gene: TRBJ1-5

CDR3aa: CSAPYSNANYGYTF
CDR3nt: TGCAGTGCCCCCTACAGTAACGCTAACTATGGCTACACCTTC
abundance: -
len: 14
v_gene: TRBV20-1
d_gene: -
j_gene: TRBJ1-2

CDR3aa: CSVADRGHTGELFF
CDR3nt: TGCAGCGTAGCAGACAGGGGCCACACCGGGGAGCTGTTTTTT
abundance: -
len: 14
v_gene: TRBV29-1
d_gene: TRBD1
j_gene: TRBJ2-2

CDR3aa: CSGVLGDTEAFF
CDR3nt: TGCAGTGGAGTCCTTGGGGACACTGAAGCTTTCTTT
abundance: -
len: 12
v_gene: TRBV20-1
d_gene: -
j_gene: TRBJ1-1

CDR3aa: CASTSGTGTSFYEQYF
CDR3nt: TGTGCCAGCACCTCCGGGACGGGAACCTCTTTCTACGAGCAGTACTTC
abundance: few
len: 16
v_gene: TRBV12-3/TRBV12-4
d_gene: -
j_gene: TRBJ2-7

CDR3aa: CASSPRDTRNTEAFF
CDR3nt: TGTGCCAGCAGCCCCCGGGACACAAGAAACACTGAAGCTTTCTTT
abundance: -
len: 15
v_gene: TRBV7-9
d_gene: -
j_gene: TRBJ1-1

CDR3aa: CASSVTSGSWSGELFF
CDR3nt: TGTGCCAGCAGCGTCACTAGCGGGTCATGGTCGGGGGAGCTGTTTTTT
abundance: -
len: 16
v_gene: TRBV9
d_gene: TRBD2
j_gene: TRBJ2-2

CDR3aa: CASSYSHTREIFPDIQYF
CDR3nt: TGTGCCAGCAGTTACTCGCACACCAGGGAGATCTTCCCTGATATTCAGTACTTC
abundance: -
len: 18
v_gene: TRBV6-2/TRBV6-3
d_gene: -
j_gene: TRBJ2-4

CDR3aa: CASSFTILAGVTDTQYF
CDR3nt: TGTGCCAGCAGCTTTACGATCTTAGCGGGGGTCACAGATACGCAGTATTTT
abundance: -
len: 17
v_gene: TRBV5-7
d_gene: TRBD2
j_gene: TRBJ2-3

CDR3aa: CASSLGRELSREKLFF
CDR3nt: TGTGCCAGCAGCTTAGGCAGGGAGCTGTCTCGTGAAAAACTGTTTTTT
abundance: -
len: 16
v_gene: TRBV7-2
d_gene: -
j_gene: TRBJ1-4

CDR3aa: CASSKDSSYNEQFF
CDR3nt: TGCGCCAGCAGCAAGGACAGCTCCTACAATGAGCAGTTCTTC
abundance: -
len: 14
v_gene: TRBV5-1
d_gene: -
j_gene: TRBJ2-1

CDR3aa: CASSPQGQGRNQPQHF
CDR3nt: TGTGCCAGCAGTCCTCAGGGACAGGGACGGAATCAGCCCCAGCATTTT
abundance: few
len: 16
v_gene: TRBV28
d_gene: TRBD1
j_gene: TRBJ1-5

CDR3aa: CASSFRGLEKLFF
CDR3nt: TGTGCCAGCAGCTTCAGGGGGCTCGAAAAACTGTTTTTT
abundance: -
len: 13
v_gene: TRBV7-2
d_gene: TRBD1
j_gene: TRBJ1-4

CDR3aa: CASSLWDRGDTGELFF
CDR3nt: TGTGCCAGCAGTTTATGGGACAGGGGGGACACCGGGGAGCTGTTTTTT
abundance: -
len: 16
v_gene: TRBV12-3/TRBV12-4
d_gene: TRBD1
j_gene: TRBJ2-2

CDR3aa: CASSQGLAGAYNEQFF
CDR3nt: TGTGCCAGCAGCCAGGGACTAGCGGGGGCCTACAATGAGCAGTTCTTC
abundance: few
len: 16
v_gene: TRBV4-2
d_gene: TRBD2
j_gene: TRBJ2-1

CDR3aa: CASSLSRQGPFGYGYTF
CDR3nt: TGTGCCAGCAGTTTATCGCGGCAGGGCCCCTTTGGGTATGGCTACACCTTC
abundance: -
len: 17
v_gene: TRBV27
d_gene: -
j_gene: TRBJ1-2

CDR3aa: CSVVQGSSYEQYF
CDR3nt: TGCAGCGTAGTACAGGGGAGCTCCTACGAGCAGTACTTC
abundance: few
len: 13
v_gene: TRBV29-1
d_gene: TRBD1
j_gene: TRBJ2-7

CDR3aa: CASSQIQGSNSYGYTF
CDR3nt: TGTGCCAGCAGCCAAATTCAGGGGAGCAATTCCTATGGCTACACCTTC
abundance: -
len: 16
v_gene: TRBV3-1
d_gene: -
j_gene: TRBJ1-2

CDR3aa: CASHPGTTYNEQFF
CDR3nt: TGTGCCAGTCACCCCGGGACCACCTACAATGAGCAGTTCTTC
abundance: -
len: 14
v_gene: TRBV19
d_gene: -
j_gene: TRBJ2-1

CDR3aa: CASSFPGQYGVFQPQHF
CDR3nt: TGTGCCAGCAGTTTTCCGGGACAATACGGGGTTTTTCAGCCCCAGCATTTT
abundance: once
len: 17
v_gene: TRBV12-3/TRBV12-4
d_gene: -
j_gene: TRBJ1-5

CDR3aa: CASSRTGGYGYTF
CDR3nt: TGTGCCAGCAGTCGGACAGGCGGGTACGGCTACACCTTC
abundance: -
len: 13
v_gene: TRBV28
d_gene: TRBD1
j_gene: TRBJ1-2

CDR3aa: CASSEWVGRPSNQPQHF
CDR3nt: TGTGCCAGCAGTGAATGGGTGGGACGTCCTAGCAATCAGCCCCAGCATTTT
abundance: -
len: 17
v_gene: TRBV2
d_gene: -
j_gene: TRBJ1-5

CDR3aa: CASSSQGARTEAFF
CDR3nt: TGCGCCAGCAGCTCACAGGGGGCGAGAACTGAAGCTTTCTTT
abundance: -
len: 14
v_gene: TRBV5-1
d_gene: TRBD1
j_gene: TRBJ1-1

CDR3aa: CSARRSGSGLGDTQYF
CDR3nt: TGCAGTGCCCGTAGAAGCGGGAGCGGGTTGGGAGATACGCAGTATTTT
abundance: -
len: 16
v_gene: TRBV20-1
d_gene: TRBD2
j_gene: TRBJ2-3

CDR3aa: CASSLRDTDTEAFF
CDR3nt: TGTGCCAGCAGTTTACGGGACACCGACACTGAAGCTTTCTTT
abundance: -
len: 14
v_gene: TRBV27
d_gene: -
j_gene: TRBJ1-1

CDR3aa: CASSRVGAGPLTTEAFF
CDR3nt: TGTGCCAGCAGCCGCGTCGGGGCAGGACCCTTGACCACTGAAGCTTTCTTT
abundance: few
len: 17
v_gene: TRBV7-6
d_gene: -
j_gene: TRBJ1-1

CDR3aa: CASSLVGASYNEQFF
CDR3nt: TGTGCCAGCAGCTTAGTAGGGGCCTCCTACAATGAGCAGTTCTTC
abundance: once
len: 15
v_gene: TRBV7-2
d_gene: -
j_gene: TRBJ2-1

CDR3aa: CASSDRQGMEAFF
CDR3nt: TGTGCCAGCAGCGATCGACAGGGGATGGAAGCTTTCTTT
abundance: -
len: 13
v_gene: TRBV9
d_gene: TRBD1
j_gene: TRBJ1-1

CDR3aa: CASSLGPTGTGELFF
CDR3nt: TGTGCCAGCAGTTTGGGCCCAACCGGCACCGGGGAGCTGTTTTTT
abundance: few
len: 15
v_gene: TRBV27
d_gene: -
j_gene: TRBJ2-2

CDR3aa: CASTFPSGGNTGELFF
CDR3nt: TGTGCCAGCACCTTCCCCTCAGGCGGGAACACCGGGGAGCTGTTTTTT
abundance: -
len: 16
v_gene: TRBV7-2
d_gene: -
j_gene: TRBJ2-2

CDR3aa: CSARDPGHQSNQPQHF
CDR3nt: TGCAGTGCTAGAGATCCGGGACACCAATCCAATCAGCCCCAGCATTTT
abundance: few
len: 16
v_gene: TRBV20-1
d_gene: -
j_gene: TRBJ1-5

CDR3aa: CASTTISGGTGINEQFF
CDR3nt: TGTGCCAGTACCACAATCTCCGGGGGGACAGGAATCAATGAGCAGTTCTTC
abundance: few
len: 17
v_gene: TRBV19
d_gene: -
j_gene: TRBJ2-1

CDR3aa: CSVRPLSTDTQYF
CDR3nt: TGCAGCGTTAGACCCCTCAGCACAGATACGCAGTATTTT
abundance: -
len: 13
v_gene: TRBV29-1
d_gene: -
j_gene: TRBJ2-3

CDR3aa: CASSSGGGYGYTF
CDR3nt: TGTGCCAGCAGTTCGGGCGGCGGCTATGGCTACACCTTC
abundance: few
len: 13
v_gene: TRBV6-5
d_gene: -
j_gene: TRBJ1-2

CDR3aa: CAWSAALSGYMNQPQHF
CDR3nt: TGTGCCTGGAGTGCGGCCCTGTCAGGGTATATGAATCAGCCCCAGCATTTT
abundance: few
len: 17
v_gene: TRBV30
d_gene: -
j_gene: TRBJ1-5

CDR3aa: CASSLAQGAHEQYF
CDR3nt: TGTGCCAGCAGTTTAGCACAGGGGGCACACGAGCAGTACTTC
abundance: -
len: 14
v_gene: TRBV27
d_gene: TRBD1
j_gene: TRBJ2-7

CDR3aa: CASARVSNEKLFF
CDR3nt: TGTGCCAGCGCCAGGGTATCTAATGAAAAACTGTTTTTT
abundance: few
len: 13
v_gene: TRBV6-2/TRBV6-3
d_gene: -
j_gene: TRBJ1-4

CDR3aa: CASSITRPTGESYEQYF
CDR3nt: TGTGCCAGCAGCATAACCCGGCCGACAGGGGAGTCCTACGAGCAGTACTTC
abundance: -
len: 17
v_gene: TRBV7-9
d_gene: TRBD1
j_gene: TRBJ2-7

CDR3aa: CASSVGGTSSYNEQFF
CDR3nt: TGTGCCAGCAGCGTAGGTGGGACGAGCTCCTACAATGAGCAGTTCTTC
abundance: -
len: 16
v_gene: TRBV9
d_gene: -
j_gene: TRBJ2-1

CDR3aa: CASSLALGGWYGYTF
CDR3nt: TGTGCCAGCAGCTTAGCCCTCGGCGGATGGTATGGCTACACCTTC
abundance: -
len: 15
v_gene: TRBV7-9
d_gene: -
j_gene: TRBJ1-2

CDR3aa: CASSGSSGAYEQYF
CDR3nt: TGTGCCAGCAGTGGGTCTAGCGGAGCCTACGAGCAGTACTTC
abundance: -
len: 14
v_gene: TRBV25-1
d_gene: TRBD2
j_gene: TRBJ2-7

CDR3aa: CASSLAATRNYEQYF
CDR3nt: TGTGCCAGCAGTTTAGCGGCGACAAGGAACTACGAGCAGTACTTC
abundance: -
len: 15
v_gene: TRBV28
d_gene: -
j_gene: TRBJ2-7

CDR3aa: CATTLADTQYF
CDR3nt: TGTGCCACTACATTAGCGGATACGCAGTATTTT
abundance: few
len: 11
v_gene: TRBV12-3/TRBV12-4
d_gene: -
j_gene: TRBJ2-3

CDR3aa: CSVTEDVLAPNEQFF
CDR3nt: TGCAGCGTTACGGAAGACGTCCTAGCCCCCAATGAGCAGTTCTTC
abundance: few
len: 15
v_gene: TRBV29-1
d_gene: -
j_gene: TRBJ2-1

CDR3aa: CASSFKTNTGELFF
CDR3nt: TGCGCCAGCAGCTTTAAAACGAACACCGGGGAGCTGTTTTTT
abundance: -
len: 14
v_gene: TRBV5-1
d_gene: -
j_gene: TRBJ2-2

CDR3aa: CASSYWASGRYEQYF
CDR3nt: TGTGCCAGCAGTTACTGGGCTAGCGGCCGCTACGAGCAGTACTTC
abundance: -
len: 15
v_gene: TRBV6-2/TRBV6-3
d_gene: TRBD2
j_gene: TRBJ2-7

CDR3aa: CSAKSGTSAERTDTQYF
CDR3nt: TGCAGTGCCAAGTCCGGGACTAGCGCCGAGAGGACAGATACGCAGTATTTT
abundance: -
len: 17
v_gene: TRBV20-1
d_gene: TRBD2
j_gene: TRBJ2-3

CDR3aa: CASSPSRGQNQPQHF
CDR3nt: TGTGCCAGCAGCCCATCTAGAGGGCAAAATCAGCCCCAGCATTTT
abundance: -
len: 15
v_gene: TRBV28
d_gene: -
j_gene: TRBJ1-5